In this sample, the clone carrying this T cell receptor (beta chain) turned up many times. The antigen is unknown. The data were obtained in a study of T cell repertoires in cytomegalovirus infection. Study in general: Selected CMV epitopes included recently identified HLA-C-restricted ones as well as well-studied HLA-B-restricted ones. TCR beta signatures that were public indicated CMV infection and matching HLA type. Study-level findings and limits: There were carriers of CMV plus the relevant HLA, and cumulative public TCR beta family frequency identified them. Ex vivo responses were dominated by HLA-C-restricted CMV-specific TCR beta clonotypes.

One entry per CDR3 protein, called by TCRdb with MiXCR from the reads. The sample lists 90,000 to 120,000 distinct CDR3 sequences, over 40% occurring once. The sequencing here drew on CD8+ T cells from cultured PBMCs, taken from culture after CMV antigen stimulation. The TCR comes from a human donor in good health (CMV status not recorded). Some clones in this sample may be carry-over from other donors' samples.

The CDR3 spells CASSVAGERWTGELFF. The CDR3 DNA reads as TGTGCCAGCAGCGTCGCGGGGGAGCGGTGGACCGGGGAGCTGTTTTTT. The rearrangement joins TRBV12-3 or TRBV12-4 to TRBJ2-2; 7 nucleotides align to TRBD2. V gave up 6 bases and J gave up 5 bases; unmatched junction bases: 12. The CDR3 is made up of 16 amino acids.